This T cell receptor (beta chain) was captured by sequencing in a study of memory CD4+ T cells and cytomegalovirus serostatus (dated by TCRdb to 2018 to 2020). In the study overall: The cohort comprised about 35 healthy Belgian adults, 9 CMV seropositive and roughly 25 CMV seronegative. CD4+ memory TCRbeta repertoires of a Belgian cohort with known cytomegalovirus serostatus were sequenced in order to replicate a published TCR-based CMV serostatus classifier. General study outcomes and caveats: Only CD4+CD45RO+ memory cells were sequenced, in contrast to the original study, in which naive and memory CD4+ and CD8+ populations were covered. On the Belgian cohort, the classifier built on the original framework reached a median bootstrapped AUC of approximately 0.95, with a 95% CI of 0.76-1.00. The results were interpreted as suggesting that the CMV-associated TCR signature is largely present in the CD4+ memory repertoire. Among the roughly 160 previously reported CMV-associated TCRbeta sequences, 65 to 85 showed up in the CD4+ memory repertoires, with each one found in between one and five individuals. For predicting CMV serostatus, the median bootstrapped AUC was approximately 0.96 using the original framework and 0.91 using a US-trained random forest.

The Quick-DNA Microprep Kit was used to extract genomic DNA from the sorted cells. Amplification of TCRbeta DNA was done with the immunoSEQ hsTCRbeta kit, following the protocol from the manufacturer. An Illumina MiSeq instrument was used to sequence the TCRbeta libraries. In the authors' own workflow: After out-of-frame sequences were removed, some 2.1 million distinct TCRbeta sequences remained, averaging about 66,813 per individual. Each individual was scored by the count of 164 previously reported CMV-associated TCRbeta sequences and the total productive distinct TCRbeta count. A beta-binomial model was reimplemented in Python, and random forests from scikit-learn, run with default parameters, were trained on data from the US cohort. Classifier performance on the Belgian cohort was summarized as median AUC with percentile confidence intervals over 10,000 bootstrap iterations. TCRdb retrieved this table from immuneACCESS and kept in-frame rearrangements only. Not all clones are present; in checked studies, unresolved V genes account for under half, and no reason is known for the remainder. D and trimming were read from the DNA, whereas the V and J calls and clone size are those reported in that table. In this sample the table shows around 62,000 clones, about 70% of which occur a single time. 4% to 5% of the sample goes to the ten largest clones.

Single viable CD3+CD4+CD8-CD45RO+ cells were sorted as memory CD4+ T cells on a FACSAria II. CMV serostatus was determined with a Roche Elecsys assay detecting serum IgG against CMV pp150, pp28, p38 and p52. Following thawing, total CD4+ T cells were enriched through positive selection using CD4 magnetic microbeads. The samples came from a separate study whose specific focus was interrogating the CD4+ T cell memory repertoire. Peripheral blood mononuclear cells were isolated and cryopreserved following standard operating procedures; serum was stored at -80 °C. The staining used CD3-PerCP (BW264/56), CD4-APC (RPA-T4), CD45RO-PE (UCHT1) and CD8-Pacific Orange (3B5) antibodies, and Sytox blue was used to exclude non-viable cells. Sequences SGHRS (CDR1) and YFSETQ (CDR2) are obtained from the germline V gene. V and J are truncated by 0 bases and 6 bases respectively, leaving an intervening sequence of 7 bases. From the cysteine through the phenylalanine, the CDR3 covers 13 amino acids. The read is trimmed to its CDR3 DNA, 39 bases read in frame from base 1.

On this clone itself: Its antigen has not been determined. Per-base quality was not reported, and no clone a single base away is much larger than it.

The sequence is built from TRBV5-1 and TRBJ2-1; no D segment can be confidently identified. The sequenced sample was memory CD4+ T cells from blood. The sequence was obtained from an adult in good health and CMV-seropositive. The nucleotide sequence reads TGCGCCAGCAGCTTGGGGTTGGGCAATGAGCAGTTCTTC. This sequence encodes CASSLGLGNEQFF.